The present T cell receptor beta chain was sequenced within a study of T cells in Graves' hyperthyroidism and ophthalmopathy. RNA transcripts were the template for amplifying TCR beta CDR3 regions. First-round RT-PCR of the TCR CDR3 relied on the HTBI primer set. TCRdb fed the multiplex PCR reads into MiXCR, producing one record per CDR3 protein. The sample consists of 600,000 to 850,000 distinct CDR3 sequences, around 20% of them appearing once. Whole-study results and caveats: Most thyroid clonotypes expanded above 0.001 appeared in blood too. Prediction of ophthalmopathy progression came a median around 6 months pre-onset.

This clonotype was picked up many times. The antigen is unknown. The CDR3 length is 13 residues. V was pared by 1 base and J by 8 bases, with 11 bases between. Sequencing was done on a sample of blood. V gene TRBV12-3 or TRBV12-4 combines with J gene TRBJ1-2, with D uncertain. The receptor was derived from a woman aged 50 to 60 with Graves' hyperthyroidism that later progressed to Graves' ophthalmopathy. Here the CDR3 reads CASSLGGSEGYTF. CDR3 bases: TGTGCCAGCAGTTTAGGGGGATCCGAGGGCTACACCTTC.